This T cell receptor (beta chain) was found in a study of technical replicates of blood from four donors. Using immunoSEQ multiplex PCR, the repertoire was profiled, and TCRdb retains in-frame clones only, with some absent. The table lists approximately 81,000 clones, 80% to 90% of them singletons. Per germline, CDR1 SSHAT and CDR2 FNYEAQ (reference sequence). Germline trimming cut 4 bases from V and 8 bases from J; bases unmatched to any gene: 7. This CDR3 contains 13 residues. What was sequenced was PBMCs. The sequence was collected from a human donor in good health. Some clones in this sample may be carry-over from other donors' samples. The V call is TRBV7-7, the J call TRBJ1-1, with 7 bases lining up with TRBD1. The CDR3: CASSSTLDREAFF. The CDR3, as DNA: TGTGCCAGCAGCTCGACGTTGGACAGGGAAGCTTTCTTT.